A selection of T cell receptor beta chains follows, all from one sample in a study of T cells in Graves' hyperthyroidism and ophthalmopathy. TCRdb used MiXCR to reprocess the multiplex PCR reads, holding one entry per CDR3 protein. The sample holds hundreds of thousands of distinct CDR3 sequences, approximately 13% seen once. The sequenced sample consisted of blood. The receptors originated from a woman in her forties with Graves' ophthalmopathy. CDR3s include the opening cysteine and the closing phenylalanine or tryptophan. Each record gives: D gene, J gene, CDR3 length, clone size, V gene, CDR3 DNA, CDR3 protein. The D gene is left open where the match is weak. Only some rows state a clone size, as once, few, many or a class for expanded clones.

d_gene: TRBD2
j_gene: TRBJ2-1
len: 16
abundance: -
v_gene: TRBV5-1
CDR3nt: TGCGCCAGCAGCCCTGGGACTAGGGGGGCCTCGGAGGGGCAGTTCTTC
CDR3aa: CASSPGTRGASEGQFF

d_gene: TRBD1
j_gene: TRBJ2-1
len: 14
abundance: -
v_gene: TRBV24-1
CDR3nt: TGTGCCACCAGTGATTTTGGGACAGGGGACGAGCAGTTCTTC
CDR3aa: CATSDFGTGDEQFF

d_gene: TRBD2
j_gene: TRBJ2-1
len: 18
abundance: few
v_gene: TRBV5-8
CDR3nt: TGTGCCAGCAGCTCCGCGGGGGGACTAGCGGGACAATACAATGAGCAGTTCTTC
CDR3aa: CASSSAGGLAGQYNEQFF

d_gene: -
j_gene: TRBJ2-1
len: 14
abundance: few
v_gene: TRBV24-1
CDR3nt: TGTGCCACCAGTGAACCCGGCGACTACAATGAGCAGTTCTTC
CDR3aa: CATSEPGDYNEQFF

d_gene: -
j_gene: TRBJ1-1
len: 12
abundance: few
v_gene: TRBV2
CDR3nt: TGTGCAAGGACAGATCGGAACACTGAAGCTTTCTTT
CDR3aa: CARTDRNTEAFF

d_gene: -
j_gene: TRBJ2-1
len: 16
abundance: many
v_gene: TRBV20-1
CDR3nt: TGCAGTGCTAGCGACCTTGACTCTCGGGGGGCGAATGAGCAGTTCTTC
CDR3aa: CSASDLDSRGANEQFF

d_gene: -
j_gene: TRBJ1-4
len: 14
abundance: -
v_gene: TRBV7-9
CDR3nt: TGTGCCAGCAGCTTCCTTCCGTCTAATGAAAAACTGTTTTTT
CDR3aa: CASSFLPSNEKLFF

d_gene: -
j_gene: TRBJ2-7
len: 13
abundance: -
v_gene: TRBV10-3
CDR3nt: TGTGCCACCAGACAGGAGAAGGCCTACGAGCAGTACTTC
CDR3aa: CATRQEKAYEQYF

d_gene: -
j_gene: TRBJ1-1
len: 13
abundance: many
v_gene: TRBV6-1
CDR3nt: TGTGCCAGCAGTGATGAGGGGGGCTGGGAAGCTTTCTTT
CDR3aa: CASSDEGGWEAFF

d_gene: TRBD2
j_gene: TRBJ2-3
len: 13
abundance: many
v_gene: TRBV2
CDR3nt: TGTGCCAGCGCTAGCGGGAGGACAGATACGCAGTATTTT
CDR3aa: CASASGRTDTQYF

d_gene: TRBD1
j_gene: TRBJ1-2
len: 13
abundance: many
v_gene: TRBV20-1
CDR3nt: TGCAGTGCTAACCGGGACAGAGGCTATGGCTACACCTTC
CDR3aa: CSANRDRGYGYTF

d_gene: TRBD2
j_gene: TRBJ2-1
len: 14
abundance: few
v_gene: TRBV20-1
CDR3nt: TGCAGTGCTAGGCAGCGGGAGGGCCTGGGTGAGCAGTTCTTC
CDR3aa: CSARQREGLGEQFF

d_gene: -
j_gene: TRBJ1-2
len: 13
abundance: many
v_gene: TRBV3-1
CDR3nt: TGTGCCAGCAGCCAAGGGGGGTACTATGGCTACACCTTC
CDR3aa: CASSQGGYYGYTF

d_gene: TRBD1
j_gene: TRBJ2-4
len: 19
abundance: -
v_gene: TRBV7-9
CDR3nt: TGTGCCAGCAGCATCTCAATCTCCGGGACAGGGGTGGCCAAAAACATTCAGTACTTC
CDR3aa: CASSISISGTGVAKNIQYF

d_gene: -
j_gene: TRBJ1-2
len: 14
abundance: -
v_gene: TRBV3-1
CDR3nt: TGTGCCAGCAGCCCGACCCAATCGGGGTATGGCTACACCTTC
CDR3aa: CASSPTQSGYGYTF

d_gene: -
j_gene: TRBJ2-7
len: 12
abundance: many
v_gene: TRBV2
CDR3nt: TGTGCCAGCACAGGGTCCTCCTACGAGCAGTACTTC
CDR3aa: CASTGSSYEQYF

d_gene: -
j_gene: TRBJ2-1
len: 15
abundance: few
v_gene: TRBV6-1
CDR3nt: TGTGCCAGCAGTGAATCGGTAATCTCCTACAATGAGCAGTTCTTC
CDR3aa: CASSESVISYNEQFF

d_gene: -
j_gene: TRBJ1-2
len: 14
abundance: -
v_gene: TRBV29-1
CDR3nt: TGCAGCGTCATGACAGGCCGGGAACTCTATGGCTACACCTTC
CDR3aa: CSVMTGRELYGYTF

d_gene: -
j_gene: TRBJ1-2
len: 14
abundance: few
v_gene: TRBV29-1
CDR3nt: TGCAGCGTAGTCCCAGGGGTAGGCGGCTATGGCTACACCTTC
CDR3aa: CSVVPGVGGYGYTF

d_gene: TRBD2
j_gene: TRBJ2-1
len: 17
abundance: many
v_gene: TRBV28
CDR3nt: TGTGCCAGCAGTTTAGTCTCTAGCGGGGCTAGGGACAATGAGCAGTTCTTC
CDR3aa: CASSLVSSGARDNEQFF

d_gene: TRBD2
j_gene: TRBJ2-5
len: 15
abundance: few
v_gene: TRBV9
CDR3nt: TGTGCCAGCAGCGTGTCTAGCGGGAGTAAAGAGACCCAGTACTTC
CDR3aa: CASSVSSGSKETQYF

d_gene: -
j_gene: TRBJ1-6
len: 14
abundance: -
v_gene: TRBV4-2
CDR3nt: TGTGCCAGCAGTCGGGGGGCAGAAAATTCACCCCTCCACTTT
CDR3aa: CASSRGAENSPLHF